Listed below are T cell receptor beta chains from one sample, sequenced in a study of blood T cell repertoires in COVID-19. Clones were sequenced by immunoSEQ multiplex PCR, and TCRdb holds only the in-frame ones, with some missing. The profile covers under 15,000 clones, with 70% to 90% appearing a single time and less than 3.5% taken by the ten largest. Input material: peripheral blood. The receptors derive from a human donor in a cohort sampled during active COVID-19. The CDR3 runs from the conserved cysteine through the conserved F or W. Each record gives: J gene, D gene, clone size, V gene, CDR3 DNA, CDR3 protein. D genes are given only for firm matches. Not every row has a clone size; where given, it reads once, few, many or a size class.

>TRBJ2-2|NA|NA|TRBV6-7
TGTGCCAGCAGTTACCGGCTGTGGCTAGGGGACACCGGGGAGCTGTTTTTT
CASSYRLWLGDTGELFF
>TRBJ2-2|NA|NA|TRBV7-2
TGTGCCAGCAGCTTAGACCACAGGGAAGGCGGGGAGCTGTTTTTT
CASSLDHREGGELFF
>TRBJ2-1|NA|NA|TRBV29-1
TGCAGCGCCCGACCGGAGGCGTACTCCTCCTACAATGAGCAGTTCTTC
CSARPEAYSSYNEQFF
>TRBJ2-5|TRBD2|NA|TRBV18
TGTGCCAGCTCACGGATTGCCAGCGGGAGAACCCAAGAGACCCAGTACTTC
CASSRIASGRTQETQYF
>TRBJ2-7|TRBD1|few|TRBV11-3
TGTGCCAGCAGCTTCGGGACAGGGGACCAGGGGCAGTACTTC
CASSFGTGDQGQYF
>TRBJ1-4|NA|NA|TRBV4-3
TGCGCCAGCAGCCAGTCGGGGGGAGACGAAAAACTGTTTTTT
CASSQSGGDEKLFF
>TRBJ2-1|TRBD2|NA|TRBV6-5
TGTGCCAGCCTAGCGGGGGCCTCTGGGGGTGAGCAGTTCTTC
CASLAGASGGEQFF
>TRBJ1-6|NA|NA|TRBV4-1
TGCGCCAGCAGCCCACAGGAGGGCAGCTCCTATAATTCACCCCTCCACTTT
CASSPQEGSSYNSPLHF
>TRBJ1-3|NA|NA|TRBV11-2
TGTGCCAGCAGCACTTGGTCTCTGGTGGCTGGAAACACCATATATTTT
CASSTWSLVAGNTIYF
>TRBJ1-4|TRBD1|NA|TRBV19
TGTGCCAGTAGACGGACAGGGAAAAATGAAAAACTGTTTTTT
CASRRTGKNEKLFF
>TRBJ2-2|TRBD1|NA|TRBV14
TGTGCCAGCAAGGGACAGGGCGGCACCGGGGAGCTGTTTTTT
CASKGQGGTGELFF
>TRBJ1-1|TRBD1|NA|TRBV10-3
TGTGCCATCAGTGAGGGTCCGGGACAGGATCACACTGAAGCTTTCTTT
CAISEGPGQDHTEAFF
>TRBJ2-5|TRBD2|NA|TRBV30
TGTGCCTATAGCGGGGGCCTCCAAGAGACCCAGTACTTC
CAYSGGLQETQYF
>TRBJ2-7|NA|NA|TRBV5-5
TGTGCCAGCAGCCCCTTAGCCTCCTACGAGCAGTACTTC
CASSPLASYEQYF
>TRBJ2-7|TRBD1|NA|TRBV6-2/TRBV6-3
TGTGCCAGCAGCGCAGGGGGCACCCTCTACGAGCAGTACTTC
CASSAGGTLYEQYF
>TRBJ2-3|NA|NA|TRBV24-1
TGTGCCACCAGTGACCAGGGTACCTCAGATACGCAGTATTTT
CATSDQGTSDTQYF
>TRBJ2-2|TRBD2|NA|TRBV7-2
TGTGCCAGCAGCGTACTAGCGGGGGGCACCGGGGAGCTGTTTTTT
CASSVLAGGTGELFF
>TRBJ2-5|TRBD1|NA|TRBV5-8
TGTGCCAGCAGCTTGGGACAGGGGGGTGAGACCCAGTACTTC
CASSLGQGGETQYF
>TRBJ2-1|TRBD1|NA|TRBV7-2
TGTGCCAGCAGCCTTGGGACAGGGGGGGAAAATGAGCAGTTCTTC
CASSLGTGGENEQFF
>TRBJ2-1|TRBD2|once|TRBV3-1/TRBV3-2
TGTGCCAGCAGAGGGTTTACCGGGACTAGCGGGGGACGTACATCCTACAATGAGCAGTTCTTC
CASRGFTGTSGGRTSYNEQFF
>TRBJ2-7|TRBD2|NA|TRBV3-1/TRBV3-2
TGTGCCAGCAGCCAAGTAGGACTAGAGGTCTACGAGCAGTACTTC
CASSQVGLEVYEQYF
>TRBJ2-5|TRBD1|NA|TRBV6-4
TGTGCCAGCAGTCCAGGGGGCGCCCCCGAGGAGACCCAGTACTTC
CASSPGGAPEETQYF
>TRBJ2-1|TRBD2|NA|TRBV3-1/TRBV3-2
TGTGCCAGCAGCGAAACTAGCGGGGGGGTCTATGAGCAGTTCTTC
CASSETSGGVYEQFF
>TRBJ2-7|NA|NA|TRBV6-4
TGTGCCAGCAGTGACAGGGGCTACGAGCAGTACTTC
CASSDRGYEQYF
>TRBJ1-4|NA|NA|TRBV6-1
TGTGCCAGCAGTGAAATCCGGAATGAAAAACTGTTTTTT
CASSEIRNEKLFF
>TRBJ2-2|NA|NA|TRBV7-2
TGTGCCAGCAGCTTAGTATCGCAGGGACTCACCGGGGAGCTGTTTTTT
CASSLVSQGLTGELFF
>TRBJ2-2|TRBD1|NA|TRBV7-7
TGTGCTAGCAGCTTAGCATCGGGGGGACAGGGCAACGGGGAGCTGTTTTTT
CASSLASGGQGNGELFF
>TRBJ1-2|NA|once|TRBV3-1/TRBV3-2
TGTGCCAGCAGCCAAAGGTCGGGGTTCCACTACACCTTC
CASSQRSGFHYTF
>TRBJ2-3|TRBD1|NA|TRBV29-1
TGCAGCGTTACCGGGACAGGCGGCACAGATACGCAGTATTTT
CSVTGTGGTDTQYF
>TRBJ2-7|NA|NA|TRBV7-2
TGTGCCAGCAGCTTAGTGCGGGGCCCTACCTCCTACGAGCAGTACTTC
CASSLVRGPTSYEQYF
>TRBJ2-7|NA|few|TRBV7-7
TGTGCTAGCAGCTTAAGGCGGGGTCCAAACTACGAGCAGTACTTC
CASSLRRGPNYEQYF
>TRBJ2-7|NA|once|TRBV2
TGTGCCAGCACCGCGGGACAGTCTGCCTACGAGCAGTACTTC
CASTAGQSAYEQYF
>TRBJ2-1|NA|NA|TRBV18
TGTGCCAGCTCAGACACTCCTTCCTACAATGAGCAGTTCTTC
CASSDTPSYNEQFF
>TRBJ2-1|NA|NA|TRBV6-2/TRBV6-3
TGTGCCAGCAGTTACTCTAGCTCCTACAATGAGCAGTTCTTC
CASSYSSSYNEQFF
>TRBJ1-1|NA|NA|TRBV15
TGTGCCACCAGCAGGACAGGGAACACTGAAGCTTTCTTT
CATSRTGNTEAFF
>TRBJ2-1|NA|NA|TRBV7-8
TGTGCCAGCAGCAATCCAGGGAACAATGAGCAGTTCTTC
CASSNPGNNEQFF
>TRBJ1-2|NA|NA|TRBV7-2
TGTGCCAGCAGCTTAGCTGGGCAGTATGGCTACACCTTC
CASSLAGQYGYTF
>TRBJ2-5|TRBD2|once|TRBV2
TGTGCCAGCAGTGAAGCCTGGCGGGGGGCTCAAGAGACCCAGTACTTC
CASSEAWRGAQETQYF
>TRBJ1-2|NA|NA|TRBV27
TGTGCCAGCAGTACTGCACAGGGTAGGCTTTATGGCTACACCTTC
CASSTAQGRLYGYTF
>TRBJ2-5|NA|NA|TRBV19
TGTGCCAGTAGTATATCTTCAGAGACCCAGTACTTC
CASSISSETQYF
>TRBJ2-1|TRBD2|NA|TRBV9
TGTGCCAGCAGCGTGATAGCGGGACTCAACAATGAGCAGTTCTTC
CASSVIAGLNNEQFF
>TRBJ1-2|NA|NA|TRBV3-1/TRBV3-2
TGTGCCAGCAGCCATGGCAGGGACTACTATGGCTACACCTTC
CASSHGRDYYGYTF
>TRBJ1-4|TRBD1|NA|TRBV15
TGTGCCACCAGCAGAGACACAGGGGTGAATGAAAAACTGTTTTTT
CATSRDTGVNEKLFF
>TRBJ1-2|TRBD1|NA|TRBV15
TGTGCCACCGTACCGGGGACAGTCGCTAACTATGGCTACACCTTC
CATVPGTVANYGYTF
>TRBJ2-7|TRBD2|NA|TRBV23-1
TGCGCCAGCAGTCAAGGCCCGCGGGCGGGAGACGAGCAGTACTTC
CASSQGPRAGDEQYF
>TRBJ2-3|NA|NA|TRBV6-5
TGTGCCAGCAGTAGAGGGGGGGCCGGAGATACGCAGTATTTT
CASSRGGAGDTQYF